The rows below give T cell receptor beta chains drawn from one sample of a study of cytomegalovirus exposure and HLA in healthy donors. Here immunoSEQ multiplex PCR was the method, and the copy in TCRdb shows in-frame clones only, minus some. Of approximately 190,000 clones in the sample, 84% are singletons; the top ten hold 2.6%. The sequenced sample consisted of PBMCs. These receptors were obtained from a woman aged 50 to 65 in good health and CMV-seropositive. CDR3s include the opening cysteine and the closing phenylalanine or tryptophan. D genes are given only for firm matches. Rows may omit the clone size; those that give it use once, few, many or a size class.

j_call,d_call,clone_size,v_call,cdr3_aa,cdr3_nt
TRBJ2-7,TRBD2,.,TRBV7-2,CASTLTRGGYEQYF,TGTGCCAGCACCCTGACTCGGGGGGGCTACGAGCAGTACTTC
TRBJ2-7,.,few,TRBV5-4,CASSLRTDYEQYF,TGTGCCAGCAGCTTGCGGACAGACTACGAGCAGTACTTC
TRBJ2-2,TRBD1,.,TRBV11-2,CASSSERTGNAGELFF,TGTGCCAGCAGCTCAGAAAGGACAGGGAACGCCGGGGAGCTGTTTTTT
TRBJ1-2,.,.,TRBV19,CASSSEGRGYGYTF,TGTGCCAGTAGTTCCGAAGGGAGGGGCTATGGCTACACCTTC
TRBJ2-7,.,.,TRBV5-1,CASSLSGAQSYEQYF,TGCGCCAGCAGCTTGTCAGGGGCGCAATCCTACGAGCAGTACTTC
TRBJ2-1,TRBD2,once,TRBV4-2,CASRQQLAGDHNEQFF,TGTGCCAGCAGGCAACAGCTAGCGGGGGATCACAATGAGCAGTTCTTC
TRBJ2-5,.,.,TRBV11-1,CASSTRQTRETQYF,TGTGCCAGCAGCACGAGACAGACCCGGGAGACCCAGTACTTC
TRBJ2-7,TRBD1,.,TRBV18,CASSPQGAYEQYF,TGTGCCAGCTCACCGCAGGGGGCCTACGAGCAGTACTTC
TRBJ2-2,.,.,TRBV4-2,CASSQEAGYANTGELFF,TGTGCCAGCAGCCAAGAAGCCGGGTACGCGAACACCGGGGAGCTGTTTTTT
TRBJ1-1,TRBD1,.,TRBV7-9,CASRRMEGAQTEAFF,TGTGCCAGCAGACGGATGGAGGGGGCGCAGACTGAAGCTTTCTTT
TRBJ2-5,.,.,TRBV13,CASSPRRGGGETQYF,TGTGCCAGCAGCCCTAGGCGAGGGGGAGGGGAGACCCAGTACTTC
TRBJ1-3,.,.,TRBV14,CASSQLGAGNTIYF,TGTGCCAGCAGCCAGCTAGGAGCGGGAAACACCATATATTTT
TRBJ1-1,.,few,TRBV6-1,CASSNGGAVTEAFF,TGTGCCAGCAGTAACGGAGGGGCAGTCACTGAAGCTTTCTTT
TRBJ1-2,TRBD1,.,TRBV6-5,CASSPPTGGSGGYTF,TGTGCCAGCAGTCCTCCAACAGGGGGATCAGGTGGCTACACCTTC
TRBJ2-2,.,.,TRBV19,CASNAGSVGELFF,TGTGCCAGTAACGCAGGTTCTGTCGGGGAGCTGTTTTTT
TRBJ1-1,.,few,TRBV5-1,CASSLADNTEAFF,TGCGCCAGCAGCTTGGCAGATAACACTGAAGCTTTCTTT
TRBJ2-1,TRBD1,once,TRBV5-1,CASSWDRPPPSFF,TGCGCCAGCAGCTGGGACAGGCCGCCCCCCAGTTTCTTC
TRBJ2-3,TRBD2,once,TRBV15,CATGLAGSTDTQYF,TGTGCCACCGGACTAGCGGGAAGCACAGATACGCAGTATTTT
TRBJ2-6,TRBD2,.,TRBV2,CASSGYSSGGISGANVLTF,TGTGCCAGCAGTGGGTACTCTAGCGGGGGTATCTCTGGGGCCAACGTCCTGACTTTC
TRBJ1-5,.,.,TRBV11-1,CASSLREDQPQHF,TGTGCCAGCAGCTTAAGGGAGGATCAGCCCCAGCATTTT
TRBJ2-6,TRBD1,.,TRBV9,CASSVVTGKGANVLTF,TGTGCCAGCAGCGTAGTGACAGGGAAGGGGGCCAACGTCCTGACTTTC
TRBJ2-7,TRBD1,once,TRBV5-6,CASSLGTGGFNEQYF,TGTGCCAGCAGCTTGGGGACAGGGGGTTTCAACGAGCAGTACTTC
TRBJ2-6,.,once,TRBV9,CASSVLASGANVLTF,TGTGCCAGCAGCGTACTAGCATCCGGGGCCAACGTCCTGACTTTC
TRBJ2-1,.,.,TRBV5-1,CASSLMGAGYNEQFF,TGCGCCAGCAGCTTGATGGGGGCTGGCTACAATGAGCAGTTCTTC
TRBJ2-2,TRBD2,.,TRBV9,CASSVSGDQWTGELFF,TGTGCCAGCAGCGTAAGCGGGGACCAATGGACCGGGGAGCTGTTTTTT
TRBJ1-1,.,.,TRBV7-9,CSSGLSVNTEAFF,TGTTCCAGCGGTCTTTCAGTGAACACCGAAGCTTTCTTT